The 3 T cell receptor beta chains below come from one sample, sequenced in a study of blood T cell repertoires in COVID-19. Here immunoSEQ multiplex PCR was the method, and the copy in TCRdb shows in-frame clones only, minus some. Of over 300,000 clones in the sample, around 91% are singletons; the top ten hold 6.5% to 7%. The sequenced sample was peripheral blood. Receptors were obtained from a young man with active or convalescent COVID-19.

This clone appeared once. The chain recombines TRBV6-5 with TRBJ2-1; 10 positions match TRBD2. Germline CDR1 and CDR2: MNHEY and SVGAGI. V was pared by 6 bases and J by 5 bases, with 4 bases of the junction left unmatched. This CDR3 region has 14 residues. The CDR3 DNA follows: TGTGCCAGCAGGCTAGCGGGAGCTCACAATGAGCAGTTCTTC. Amino acids: CASRLAGAHNEQFF.

This sequence joins TRBV4-1 and TRBJ1-5, with a possible D match to TRBD1 (5 bases). Germline V gene sequence: CDR1 MGHRA, CDR2 YSYEKL. V lost 4 bases to trimming and J lost 6 bases, with 16 bases between them. CDR3 length: 15 amino acids. The CDR3 nucleotides read TGCGCCAGCAGCCCCCTGGGGGGTAGCGGTCAGCCCCAGCATTTT. Amino acids: CASSPLGGSGQPQHF.

About this clone: Other DNA sequences in the same sample also yield this CDR3. This sequence joins TRBV6-1 and TRBJ2-7, with 8 bases fitting TRBD1. This CDR3 has 15 residues. After removal of 1 base from V and 2 bases from J, the junction contained 4 bases not matched to a gene. Germline-derived CDR1 and CDR2 are MNHNS and SASEGT. The CDR3 region is CASSEVTGAPYEQYF. The CDR3, as DNA: TGTGCCAGCAGTGAAGTGACAGGGGCGCCCTACGAGCAGTACTTC.